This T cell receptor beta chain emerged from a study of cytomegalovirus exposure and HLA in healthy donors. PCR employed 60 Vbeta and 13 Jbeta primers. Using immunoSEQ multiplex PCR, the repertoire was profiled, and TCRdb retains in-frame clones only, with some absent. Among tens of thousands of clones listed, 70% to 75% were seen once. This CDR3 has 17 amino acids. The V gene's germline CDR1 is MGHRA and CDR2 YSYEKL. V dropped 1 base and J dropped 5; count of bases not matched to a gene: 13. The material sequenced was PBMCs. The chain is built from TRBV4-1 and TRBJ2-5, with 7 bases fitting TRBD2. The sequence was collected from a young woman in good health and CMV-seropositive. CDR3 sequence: CASSQVALGRALETQYF. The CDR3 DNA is TGCGCCAGCAGCCAAGTCGCCTTGGGGAGGGCCTTGGAGACCCAGTACTTC.